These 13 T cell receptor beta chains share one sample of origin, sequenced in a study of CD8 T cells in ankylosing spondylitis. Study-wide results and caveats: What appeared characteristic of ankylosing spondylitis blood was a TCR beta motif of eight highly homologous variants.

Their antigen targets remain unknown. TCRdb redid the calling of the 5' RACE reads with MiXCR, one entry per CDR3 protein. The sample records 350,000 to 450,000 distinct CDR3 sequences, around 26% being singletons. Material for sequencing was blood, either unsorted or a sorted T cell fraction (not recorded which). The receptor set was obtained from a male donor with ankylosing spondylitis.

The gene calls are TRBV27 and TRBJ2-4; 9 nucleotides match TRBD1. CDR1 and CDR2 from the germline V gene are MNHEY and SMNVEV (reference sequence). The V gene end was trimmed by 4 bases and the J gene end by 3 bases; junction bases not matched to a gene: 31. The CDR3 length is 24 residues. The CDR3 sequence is CASSSYSKLGQGAARINFKNIQYF. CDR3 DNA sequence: TGTGCCAGCAGTTCATATTCCAAATTGGGACAGGGAGCGGCCCGAATTAACTTCAAAAACATTCAGTACTTC.

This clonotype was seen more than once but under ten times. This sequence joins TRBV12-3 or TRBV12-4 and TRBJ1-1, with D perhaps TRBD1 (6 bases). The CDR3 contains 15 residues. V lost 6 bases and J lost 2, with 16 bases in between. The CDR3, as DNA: TGTGCCAGCAGACCACGGACAGACTTTAACACTGAAGCTTTCTTT. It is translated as CASRPRTDFNTEAFF.

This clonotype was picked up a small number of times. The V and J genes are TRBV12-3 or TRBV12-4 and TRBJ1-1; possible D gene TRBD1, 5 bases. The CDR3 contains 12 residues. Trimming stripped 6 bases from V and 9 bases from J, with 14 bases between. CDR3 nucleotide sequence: TGTGCCAGCAGCCGGGACGGCAATCAAGCTTTCTTT. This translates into CASSRDGNQAFF.

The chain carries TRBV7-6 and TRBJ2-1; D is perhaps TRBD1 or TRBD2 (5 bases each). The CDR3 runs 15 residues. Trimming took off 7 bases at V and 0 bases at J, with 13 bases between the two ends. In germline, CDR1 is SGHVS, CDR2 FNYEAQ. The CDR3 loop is CASTPGRNSYNEQFF. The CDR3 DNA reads TGTGCCAGCACCCCGGGGCGGAACTCCTACAATGAGCAGTTCTTC.

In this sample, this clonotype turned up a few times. As DNA, the CDR3 is TGCGCCAGCAAACAGGATATTAACACTGAAGCTTTCTTT. It codes for CASKQDINTEAFF. The chain has TRBV5-1 and TRBJ1-1, with D possibly being TRBD1 (5 bases). V was pared by 6 bases and J by 2 bases, with 11 bases between. CDR1 and CDR2 (germline): SGHRS, YFSETQ. This CDR3 spans 13 amino acids.

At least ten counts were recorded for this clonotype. The CDR3 loop reads CAISEPDLGLNEQFF. CDR3 DNA sequence: TGTGCCATCAGTGAGCCCGACCTCGGGCTCAATGAGCAGTTCTTC. J is TRBJ2-1 and V is TRBV10-3; D unclear. V was pared by 2 bases and J by 6 bases, with 14 bases between. CDR1 ENHRY and CDR2 SYGVKD come from the germline V gene. The CDR3 is made up of 15 amino acids.

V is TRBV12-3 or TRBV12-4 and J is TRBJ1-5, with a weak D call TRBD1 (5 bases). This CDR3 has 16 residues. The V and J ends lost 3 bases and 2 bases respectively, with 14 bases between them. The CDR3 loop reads CASSFGAGRGNQPQHF. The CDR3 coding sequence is TGTGCCAGCAGTTTTGGAGCAGGGAGAGGCAATCAGCCCCAGCATTTT.

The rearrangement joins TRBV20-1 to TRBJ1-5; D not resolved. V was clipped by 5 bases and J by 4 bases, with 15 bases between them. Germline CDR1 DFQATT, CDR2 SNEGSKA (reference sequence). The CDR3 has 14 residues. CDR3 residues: CSAGRVGSNQPQHF. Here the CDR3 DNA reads TGCAGTGCTGGACGTGTGGGGAGTAATCAGCCCCAGCATTTT.

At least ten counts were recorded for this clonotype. CDR3 region: CAVRQGSGNEQFF. CDR3 nucleotides: TGCGCCGTTCGACAGGGGAGCGGGAATGAGCAGTTCTTC. The J gene is TRBJ2-1, the V gene TRBV5-1, with 8 bases matching TRBD1. Germline V lookup: CDR1 SGHRS, CDR2 YFSETQ. The CDR3 contains 13 residues. V shed 10 bases, J shed 7 bases, and the junction held 10 bases outside the gene matches.

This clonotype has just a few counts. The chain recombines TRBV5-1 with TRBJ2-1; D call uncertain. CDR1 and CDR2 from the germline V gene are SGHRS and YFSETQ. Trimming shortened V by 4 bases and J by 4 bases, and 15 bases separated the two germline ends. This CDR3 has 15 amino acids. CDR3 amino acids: CASSTVKGTYNEQFF. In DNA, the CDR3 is TGCGCCAGCAGCACCGTGAAGGGAACGTACAATGAGCAGTTCTTC.

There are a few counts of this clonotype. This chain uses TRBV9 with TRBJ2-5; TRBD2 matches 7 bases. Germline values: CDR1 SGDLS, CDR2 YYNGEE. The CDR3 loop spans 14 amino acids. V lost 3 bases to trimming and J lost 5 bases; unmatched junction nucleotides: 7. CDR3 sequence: CASSGGRAEETQYF. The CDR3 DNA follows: TGTGCCAGCAGCGGGGGGAGGGCCGAGGAGACCCAGTACTTC.

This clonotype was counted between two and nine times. CDR3 region: CASSWTSEYNEQFF. CDR3 nucleotide sequence: TGCGCCAGCAGCTGGACTAGCGAATACAATGAGCAGTTCTTC. The genes are TRBV5-1 and TRBJ2-1; 9 bases match TRBD2. There are 14 residues in the CDR3. CDR1 and CDR2 (germline): SGHRS, YFSETQ. Germline trimming cut 3 bases from V and 4 bases from J; bases unmatched to any gene: 2.

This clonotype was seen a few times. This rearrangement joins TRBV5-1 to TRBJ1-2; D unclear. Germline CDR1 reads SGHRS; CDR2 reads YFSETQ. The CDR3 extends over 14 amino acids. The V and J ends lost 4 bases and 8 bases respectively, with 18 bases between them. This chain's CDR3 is CASSPRGGQWGYTF. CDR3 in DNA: TGCGCCAGCAGCCCAAGAGGAGGGCAGTGGGGCTACACCTTC.